These 20 T cell receptor beta chains came from one sample sequenced in a study of T cell repertoires in cytomegalovirus infection (dated by TCRdb to the late 2010s). Sequencing relied on an Illumina HiSeq 1500. The raw public data were reprocessed by TCRdb itself: fastp quality trimming at Q25, MiXCR clonotype calling, in-frame beta chains only. All rows with the same CDR3 protein become a single entry with the most common DNA and genes. The sample table records roughly 170,000 distinct CDR3 sequences; about 20% of these occur just once. 25% of the sample rests with the top ten. These TCRs are of unknown antigen specificity. Reading the label with the study, this specimen's treatment or condition is: in vitro stimulation with specific CMV peptide epitopes to enrich CMV-specific T cells. The sample consisted of CD8+ T cells from cultured PBMCs, taken from culture after CMV antigen stimulation. The receptors stem from a human donor in good health (CMV status not recorded). Some clones in this sample may be carry-over from other donors' samples.

Only a few counts were recorded for this clonotype. This chain connects TRBV6-5 to TRBJ1-1; TRBD1 aligns across 10 bases. This CDR3 contains 16 residues. Germline CDR1 is MNHEY and CDR2 is SVGAGI. V lost 2 bases and J lost 1; bases outside the gene matches: 4. CDR3 region: CASSYKRTGGNTEAFF. The CDR3 DNA sequence: TGTGCCAGCAGTTACAAAAGGACAGGGGGGAACACTGAAGCTTTCTTT.

The chain uses TRBV9 and TRBJ2-5; D unclear. The CDR3 is made up of 14 amino acids. Germline V gene sequence: CDR1 SGDLS, CDR2 YYNGEE. Trimming cost V 0 bases and J 1 base, with 7 bases left between them. CDR3 nucleotide sequence: TGTGCCAGCAGCGTAGGTGGCCCCCAAGAGACCCAGTACTTC. It encodes CASSVGGPQETQYF.

The J gene is TRBJ2-7, the V gene TRBV6-1; D is undetermined. V dropped 2 bases and J dropped 0 bases, with 8 bases sitting between them. The CDR3 contains 14 residues. Germline V lookup: CDR1 MNHNS, CDR2 SASEGT. The CDR3 DNA sequence: TGTGCCAGCAGTGAATTTAGGGACTCCTACGAGCAGTACTTC. This sequence encodes CASSEFRDSYEQYF.

This clonotype was seen more than once but under ten times. The V gene is TRBV4-3, the J gene TRBJ2-3, with D possibly matching TRBD1 (6 bases). CDR3 length: 17 amino acids. Trimming removed 0 bases at V and 2 bases at J, with 15 bases between. Per the germline V gene, CDR1 is LGHNA and CDR2 is YSLEER. In nucleotides, the CDR3 is TGCGCCAGCAGCCAAGATATAGGACAGTATATCACAGATACGCAGTATTTT. Translated: CASSQDIGQYITDTQYF.

This clonotype has a handful of counts. The chain couples TRBV7-6 to TRBJ1-5, with TRBD1 identical over 10 bases. The CDR3 has 20 residues. Germline V lookup: CDR1 SGHVS, CDR2 FNYEAQ. The junction had 12 bases not matched to a gene; V was cut back by 1 base and J by 0 bases. CDR3 coding DNA: TGTGCCAGCAGCTTAGAGAGTAGGGACAGGGGTCCTTATAGCAATCAGCCCCAGCATTTT. Translation: CASSLESRDRGPYSNQPQHF.

This clonotype was seen more than once but under ten times. The chain uses TRBV5-4 and TRBJ2-3; D is unresolved. The ends were cut back, 4 bases at V and 5 bases at J, with 23 bases in the middle. The germline gives CDR1 SGHNT, CDR2 YYREEE (reference sequence). The CDR3 runs 17 residues. CDR3 protein: CASSPPRTITDLDTQYF. CDR3 coding DNA: TGTGCCAGCAGCCCCCCCCGGACCATCACAGATTTAGATACGCAGTATTTT. Full variable domain (outside the CDR3, taken from reference TRBV5-4 and TRBJ2-3): ETGVTQSPTHLIKTRGQQVTLRCSSQSGHNTVSWYQQALGQGPQFIFQYYREEENGRGNFPPRFSGLQFPNYSSELNVNALELDDSALYLCASSPPRTITDLDTQYFGPGTRLTVL.

This clonotype has only a few counts. This chain links TRBV2 with TRBJ2-1; no clear D. V gave up 0 bases and J gave up 1 base, with 7 bases separating them. The germline gives CDR1 SNHLY, CDR2 FYNNEI. The CDR3 is 15 amino acids. The CDR3 is CASSEALTSYNEQFF. As DNA, the CDR3 is TGTGCCAGCAGTGAAGCGCTGACATCCTACAATGAGCAGTTCTTC.

In this sample, this clonotype turned up a few times. Here the CDR3 reads CASSSPGQVTDTQYF. For the CDR3, the DNA is TGTGCCAGCAGCTCCCCGGGACAGGTCACAGATACGCAGTATTTT. The chain couples TRBV7-2 to TRBJ2-3, with 8 positions matching TRBD1. With 4 bases clipped from V and 2 bases from J, the junction kept 5 bases outside the gene matches. In germline, CDR1 is SGHTA, CDR2 FQGNSA. The CDR3 is 15 amino acids.

This chain uses TRBV7-6 with TRBJ2-2; TRBD1 might be the D (6 bases). CDR3 length equals 15 residues. V was pared by 5 bases and J by 2 bases, with 12 bases between. CDR1 and CDR2 from the germline V gene are SGHVS and FNYEAQ. The CDR3 DNA follows: TGTGCCAGCAGCAACGAGGGGGTTAACACCGGGGAGCTGTTTTTT. This codes for CASSNEGVNTGELFF. Using reference TRBV7-6 and TRBJ2-2 for the parts outside the CDR3, the full variable domain is GAGVSQSPRYKVTKRGQDVALRCDPISGHVSLYWYRQALGQGPEFLTYFNYEAQQDKSGLPNDRFSAERPEGSISTLTIQRTEQRDSAMYRCASSNEGVNTGELFFGEGSRLTVL.

Many counts were recorded for this clonotype. This chain connects TRBV7-2 to TRBJ2-7, with D perhaps assigned TRBD1 or TRBD2 (5 bases each). There are 14 residues in the CDR3. Trimming took off 5 bases at V and 2 bases at J, with 13 bases between the two ends. From germline, CDR1 is SGHTA and CDR2 FQGNSA. The chain's CDR3 is CASSPRDGAYEQYF. The CDR3 region has the DNA TGTGCCAGCAGCCCCCGGGACGGAGCCTACGAGCAGTACTTC.

J is TRBJ1-5 and V is TRBV20-1, with a tentative D call TRBD1 (5 bases). Trimming pared 2 bases from V and 6 bases from J, leaving 11 bases between. Germline assignment: CDR1 DFQATT and CDR2 SNEGSKA (reference sequence). The CDR3 consists of 13 residues. In DNA form, the CDR3 reads TGCAGTGCTAGAACGGGACTGTCTCAGCCCCAGCATTTT. Its translation: CSARTGLSQPQHF.

The chain uses TRBV4-3 and TRBJ1-2; 10 bases align to TRBD1. J lost 5 bases, V lost 0 bases, and 6 bases had no gene match. This CDR3 comprises 16 residues. Germline values: CDR1 LGHNA, CDR2 YSLEER. The CDR3 bases are TGCGCCAGCAGCCAAGATCGGACAGGGGGGGGTTATGGCTACACCTTC. This gives the protein CASSQDRTGGGYGYTF.

In this sample, this clonotype turned up a few times. CDR3 coding DNA: TGTGCCAGCAGTTACTCCCCGAGGGACGAGACCCAGTACTTC. Translated, it gives CASSYSPRDETQYF. The chain recombines TRBV6-6 with TRBJ2-5, with D perhaps TRBD1 or TRBD2 (5 bases each). The V end was cut by 0 bases, the J end by 5 bases, with 10 bases between. Germline V gene lookup returns CDR1 MNHNY and CDR2 SVGAGI (reference sequence). CDR3 size: 14 residues.

This clonotype has only a few counts. The rearrangement links TRBV7-2 to TRBJ2-3; TRBD2 agrees at 8 bases. The V and J ends lost 7 bases and 5 bases, in that order; junction bases with no gene match: 11. The CDR3 contains 15 residues. In germline, CDR1 is SGHTA, CDR2 FQGNSA. CDR3 nucleotide sequence: TGTGCCAGCACCTTCACGGGGGGGCCTGGAGATACGCAGTATTTT. Translated, it gives CASTFTGGPGDTQYF.

The chain carries TRBV15 and TRBJ2-7, with 7 positions matching TRBD1. CDR1 LNHNV and CDR2 YYDKDF come from the germline V gene (reference sequence). J was trimmed by 0 bases and V by 4 bases; bases with no gene match: 6. This CDR3 is 15 amino acids long. The CDR3, as DNA: TGTGCCACCAGCAAGTGGGACAGCCGCTCCTACGAGCAGTACTTC. Its protein product is CATSKWDSRSYEQYF.

This clonotype appeared a few times. The rearrangement joins TRBV6-2 or TRBV6-3 to TRBJ1-1, with D tentatively TRBD1 (5 bases). The CDR3 is 15 residues long. The germline CDR1 and CDR2 sequences are MNHEY and SVGEGT. V was cut by 0 bases and J by 12 bases, with 20 bases left in between. DNA for the CDR3: TGTGCCAGCAGTTACTCGAGTGAGGGAGGGGAGACGACTTTCTTT. This sequence encodes CASSYSSEGGETTFF.

The V call is TRBV7-9, the J call TRBJ2-7; no reliable D call. Germline CDR1 reads SEHNR; CDR2 reads FQNEAQ (reference sequence). The CDR3 is 13 residues long. V was clipped by 6 bases and J by 6 bases, with 15 bases between them. CDR3 region: CASSGQAFGEQYF. The DNA for the CDR3 is TGTGCCAGCAGTGGGCAAGCTTTCGGCGAGCAGTACTTC.

This clonotype was counted a single time. This rearrangement joins TRBV7-9 to TRBJ2-7; 10 nucleotides agree with TRBD2. The CDR3 extends over 16 amino acids. CDR1 is SEHNR and CDR2 is FQNEAQ in the germline V gene (reference sequence). J lost 0 bases, V lost 2 bases, and 4 bases had no gene match. The CDR3 DNA follows: TGTGCCAGCAGCTTAAGCCTAGCGGGGGCCTCCTACGAGCAGTACTTC. Translated, it gives CASSLSLAGASYEQYF.

This clonotype was counted at least ten times. The V gene is TRBV11-3, the J gene TRBJ1-1; tentatively, D is TRBD1 (5 bases). Germline loops: CDR1 SGHNT, CDR2 YENEEA. V lost 1 base and J 0 bases, leaving 9 bases between the germline ends. The CDR3 covers 15 residues. CDR3: CASSLAGNMNTEAFF. For the CDR3, the DNA is TGTGCCAGCAGCTTAGCAGGGAACATGAACACTGAAGCTTTCTTT.

The chain has TRBV7-8 and TRBJ1-1; D gene ambiguous. Germline CDR1 is SGHVS and CDR2 is FQNEAQ. This CDR3 has 19 amino acids. The germline V and J ends were trimmed by 3 bases and 5 bases, with 28 bases remaining between them. In DNA form, the CDR3 reads TGTGCCAGCAGCTTTCCGGCGGAAGGGAAATTCGTCGCGGGGACTGAAGCTTTCTTT. This translates into CASSFPAEGKFVAGTEAFF.